The 12 T cell receptor beta chains reported below all come from one sample, sequenced in a study of PD-1 blockade in classical Hodgkin lymphoma. The assay was immunoSEQ multiplex PCR, and TCRdb's table has in-frame clones only and misses some. Among just over 35,000 clones listed, almost 70% were seen once. Each patient's relapse followed autologous stem cell transplantation, and brentuximab vedotin exposure varied. Material: peripheral blood mononuclear cells (PBMCs), obtained before the second cycle of nivolumab. These receptor sequences come from a human donor with classical Hodgkin lymphoma.

The chain uses TRBV6-4 and TRBJ2-6; D remains ambiguous. V lost 0 bases and J 0 bases, leaving 3 bases between the germline ends. The germline gives CDR1 MRHNA, CDR2 SNTAGT. CDR3 length equals 15 residues. This chain's CDR3 is CASSDSVSGANVLTF. As DNA, the CDR3 is TGTGCCAGCAGTGACTCGGTCTCTGGGGCCAACGTCCTGACTTTC.

This clone appeared once. CDR3 sequence (DNA): TGTGCCAGTAGTATAACGCCGGGAGGGAACTATGGCTACACCTTC. Translated: CASSITPGGNYGYTF. The rearrangement links TRBV19 to TRBJ1-2; D is uncertain. The CDR3 loop spans 15 amino acids. Trimming removed 2 bases at V and 2 bases at J, with 12 bases between. Per the germline V gene, CDR1 is LNHDA and CDR2 is SQIVND (reference sequence).

V gene TRBV18 combines with J gene TRBJ1-3, with D uncertain. Trimming took off 3 bases at V and 4 bases at J, with 7 bases between the two ends. CDR1 is KGHSH, CDR2 LQKENI, per germline. CDR3 size: 13 residues. Here the CDR3 reads CASSPQQGNTIYF. CDR3 in DNA: TGTGCCAGCTCACCTCAACAGGGAAACACCATATATTTT.

This clone was counted only a few times. The J gene is TRBJ1-1, the V gene TRBV6-5; perhaps TRBD1 as D (5 bases). The germline V gene has CDR1 MNHEY and CDR2 SVGAGI. V was cut by 0 bases and J by 5 bases, with 10 bases left in between. The CDR3 contains 14 residues. The CDR3 region has the DNA TGTGCCAGCAGTTACTCGTCAGGGTTTACTGAAGCTTTCTTT. Protein sequence: CASSYSSGFTEAFF.

A remark on this clone: Other nucleotide sequences from this sample produce the same CDR3. CDR3 protein: CASSESGAFAGYTF. CDR3 DNA sequence: TGTGCCAGCAGTGAATCGGGCGCCTTTGCTGGCTACACCTTC. J is TRBJ1-2 and V is TRBV2; the D is unclear. CDR1 is SNHLY and CDR2 is FYNNEI in the germline V gene. The CDR3 consists of 14 residues. V gave up 2 bases and J gave up 7 bases, with 14 bases separating them.

The rearrangement uses TRBV7-9 and TRBJ1-1, with D perhaps matching TRBD1 (5 bases). The CDR3 has 15 amino acids. From germline, CDR1 is SEHNR and CDR2 FQNEAQ (reference sequence). V lost 4 bases, J lost 1 base, and 13 bases lay in between. CDR3 nucleotide sequence: TGTGCCAGCAGCTCAGATACGGGGCCGAACACTGAAGCTTTCTTT. Protein: CASSSDTGPNTEAFF.

This sequence joins TRBV2 and TRBJ1-1; 7 bases agree with TRBD1. The CDR3 sequence is 16 residues long. V was clipped by 8 bases and J by 0 bases; unmatched bases: 12. Germline-derived CDR1 and CDR2 are SNHLY and FYNNEI. CDR3 in amino acids: CASRRDRGSMNTEAFF. The CDR3 region has the DNA TGTGCCAGCCGCCGGGACAGAGGGTCCATGAACACTGAAGCTTTCTTT.

This clone was seen only a few times. CDR3 region: CASSYVEGSTDTQYF. In DNA form, the CDR3 reads TGTGCCAGCAGTTACGTGGAGGGAAGCACAGATACGCAGTATTTT. The rearrangement joins TRBV6-7 to TRBJ2-3, with TRBD2 as a possible D gene (6 bases). TRBV6-7 is an ORF for which the function is uncertain. V lost 2 bases and J lost 0, with 9 bases in between. This CDR3 contains 15 residues.

This clone appeared a few times. V and J are TRBV4-2 and TRBJ2-7; 11 nucleotides align to TRBD2. In germline, CDR1 is LGHNA, CDR2 YNFKEQ. This CDR3 is built from 15 residues. Trimming at V came to 0 bases and at J to 5 bases, leaving 3 bases not matched to a gene. In nucleotides, the CDR3 is TGTGCCAGCAGCCAAGATAGCGGGGGGGCCGACGAGCAGTACTTC. Protein product: CASSQDSGGADEQYF.

The rearrangement links TRBV2 to TRBJ2-7, with unresolved D. CDR3 length: 11 residues. V gave up 6 bases and J gave up 5 bases, with 8 bases separating them. The germline CDR1 and CDR2 sequences are SNHLY and FYNNEI. CDR3 sequence: CASRMYNEQYF. The CDR3 DNA reads as TGTGCCAGCAGAATGTACAACGAGCAGTACTTC.

This chain joins TRBV4-3 and TRBJ2-5; D is perhaps TRBD2 (5 bases). Germline assignment: CDR1 LGHNA and CDR2 YSLEER. Trimming shortened V by 0 bases and J by 7 bases, and 15 bases separated the two germline ends. This CDR3 contains 15 residues. CDR3 in amino acids: CASSQDLASYWTQYF. CDR3 nucleotides: TGCGCCAGCAGCCAAGATTTGGCTAGCTATTGGACCCAGTACTTC.

CDR3 in DNA: TGTGCCAGCAGGACCGGGACCGCGCAGTACAATGAGCAGTTCTTC. Translation: CASRTGTAQYNEQFF. The chain employs TRBV28 and TRBJ2-1, with D perhaps given as TRBD1 or TRBD2 (5 bases each). From germline, CDR1 is MDHEN and CDR2 SYDVKM. V gave up 6 bases and J gave up 4 bases, with 16 bases separating them. This CDR3 spans 15 amino acids.